This is a list of T cell receptor beta chains from one sample in a study of blood T cell repertoires in COVID-19. TCRdb keeps only in-frame clones here, not all; method: immunoSEQ multiplex PCR. The repertoire holds over 120,000 clones, with 70% to 90% as singletons. Material for sequencing was peripheral blood. Every receptor here comes from a human donor with acute or convalescent COVID-19. The donor label of this sample is uncertain. CDR3s include the opening cysteine and the closing phenylalanine or tryptophan. Fields, in order: V gene, D gene, J gene, CDR3 DNA, CDR3 protein. D genes are given only for firm matches.

v_gene: TRBV7-9; d_gene: .; j_gene: TRBJ1-1; CDR3nt: TGTGCCAGCAGCTTAGATGGCAGATTGAACACTGAAGCTTTCTTT; CDR3aa: CASSLDGRLNTEAFF
v_gene: TRBV30; d_gene: .; j_gene: TRBJ2-3; CDR3nt: TGTGCCTGGGGGCCGGGGGTTGGGACTGATACGCAGTATTTT; CDR3aa: CAWGPGVGTDTQYF
v_gene: TRBV30; d_gene: .; j_gene: TRBJ1-4; CDR3nt: TGTGCCTGGAAGGGAGAAGAGGAAAAACTGTTTTTT; CDR3aa: CAWKGEEEKLFF
v_gene: TRBV28; d_gene: TRBD1; j_gene: TRBJ1-2; CDR3nt: TGTGCCAGCAGTAGACAGGGGGTCTATGGCTACACCTTC; CDR3aa: CASSRQGVYGYTF
v_gene: TRBV4-2; d_gene: TRBD1; j_gene: TRBJ1-4; CDR3nt: TGTGCCAGCAGCTCCCGACAGGGACCTGAAAAACTGTTTTTT; CDR3aa: CASSSRQGPEKLFF
v_gene: TRBV5-1; d_gene: .; j_gene: TRBJ1-1; CDR3nt: TGCGCCAGCAGCTTTGGGTTAGGGGACACTGAAGCTTTCTTT; CDR3aa: CASSFGLGDTEAFF
v_gene: TRBV19; d_gene: TRBD1; j_gene: TRBJ1-2; CDR3nt: TGTGCCAGTAGTCCACGACAGGGTATTAACTATGGCTACACCTTC; CDR3aa: CASSPRQGINYGYTF
v_gene: TRBV18; d_gene: .; j_gene: TRBJ2-5; CDR3nt: TGTGCCAGCTCGTCGATAGCTTCTAGCGCGCAAGAGACCCAGTACTTC; CDR3aa: CASSSIASSAQETQYF
v_gene: TRBV3-1/TRBV3-2; d_gene: TRBD1; j_gene: TRBJ1-4; CDR3nt: TGTGCCAGCAGCCTTTTGACAGGGGGAAATGAAAAACTGTTTTTT; CDR3aa: CASSLLTGGNEKLFF
v_gene: TRBV2; d_gene: TRBD2; j_gene: TRBJ2-1; CDR3nt: TGTGCCAGCAGGGCCGGGCGACTAGCGATCGGCTTTCGCTACAATGAGCAGTTCTTC; CDR3aa: CASRAGRLAIGFRYNEQFF